This T cell receptor (beta chain) was sequenced for a study of T cells in Graves' hyperthyroidism and ophthalmopathy. About the research overall: Peripheral blood samples were taken at initial diagnosis, prior to any treatment. Study outcomes and limitations: Most thyroid clonotypes expanded above 0.001 appeared in blood too.

This clonotype was seen repeatedly, ten times or more. The antigen is undetermined. A junction end diverges from the germline sequence, so it may reflect a read error. The CDR3 is 17 amino acids. The V gene's germline CDR1 is SSHAT and CDR2 FNYEAQ (reference sequence). RNA transcripts were the template for amplifying TCR beta CDR3 regions. Primed by the HTBI set, a first-round RT-PCR was run on the TCR CDR3. TCRdb analysed the multiplex PCR reads with MiXCR anew, one entry per CDR3 protein. Of roughly 520,000 distinct CDR3 sequences detected, approximately 25% appear once; the ten largest clones hold roughly 12%.

The source material was blood. The receptor was isolated from a woman aged 25 to 45 with Graves' ophthalmopathy. The rearrangement links TRBV7-7 to TRBJ2-5; 15 bases agree with TRBD2. CDR3 region: CASSLGTSGGYQETQYF. CDR3 nucleotides: TGTGCTAGCAGTCTTGGGACTAGCGGGGGGTACCAAGAGACCCAGTACTTC.